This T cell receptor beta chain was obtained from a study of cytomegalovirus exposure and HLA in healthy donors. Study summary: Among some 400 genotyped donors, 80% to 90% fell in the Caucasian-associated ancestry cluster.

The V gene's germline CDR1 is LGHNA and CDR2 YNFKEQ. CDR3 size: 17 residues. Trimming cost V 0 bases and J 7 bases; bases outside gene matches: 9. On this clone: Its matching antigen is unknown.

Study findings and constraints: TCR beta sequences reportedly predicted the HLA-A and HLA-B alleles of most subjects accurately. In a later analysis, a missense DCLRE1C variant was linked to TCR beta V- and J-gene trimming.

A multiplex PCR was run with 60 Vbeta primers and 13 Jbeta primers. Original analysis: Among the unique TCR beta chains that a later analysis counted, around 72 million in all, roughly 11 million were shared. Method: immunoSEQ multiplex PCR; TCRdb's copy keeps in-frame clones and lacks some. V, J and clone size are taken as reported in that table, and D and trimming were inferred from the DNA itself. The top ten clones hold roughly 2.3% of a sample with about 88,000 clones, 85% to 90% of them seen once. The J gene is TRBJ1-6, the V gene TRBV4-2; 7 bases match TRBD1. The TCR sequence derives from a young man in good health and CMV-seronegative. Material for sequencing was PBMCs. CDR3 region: CASSQDLLAGGNSPLHF. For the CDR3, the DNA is TGTGCCAGCAGCCAAGATTTGTTAGCAGGGGGGAATTCACCCCTCCACTTT.